This T cell receptor (beta chain) emerged from a study of blood T cell repertoires in COVID-19. About the research overall: The United States, Italy and Spain supplied acute and convalescent COVID-19 samples.

Original methodology: Estimation of nucleated cell counts relied on the amplification of reference gene primers. Sequenced by immunoSEQ multiplex PCR; TCRdb stores in-frame clones only, minus some. For V, J and clone size, that table is used; D and trimming come from the DNA. This table has approximately 79,000 clones, roughly 89% appearing once. Germline CDR1 reads SEHNR; CDR2 reads FQNEAQ (reference sequence). This CDR3 is built from 13 residues. With regard to this clone: A read error may produce the germline difference seen at one junction end.

Sequencing was done on a sample of peripheral blood. The receptor was derived from a man between 60 and 70 years old with acute or convalescent COVID-19. The chain uses TRBV7-9 and TRBJ1-2; D is unclear. This CDR3 reads CASRLDKNYGYTF. The CDR3 DNA follows: TGTGCCAGCAGATTAGACAAGAACTATGGCTACACCTTC.